Listed below are T cell receptor beta chains from one sample, sequenced in a study of cytomegalovirus exposure and HLA in healthy donors. Measured with immunoSEQ multiplex PCR; TCRdb has only the in-frame clones, and not every one. Here the sample spans 150,000 to 200,000 clones, around three quarters being singletons. Sequenced input: PBMCs. The origin of the receptors is a boy aged 5-17 years in good health and CMV-seronegative. Both conserved end residues are part of each CDR3. The order of the fields is D gene, V gene, J gene, clone size, CDR3 protein. A D gene is named only where the DNA matches it firmly. Rows may omit the clone size; those that give it use once, few, many or a size class.

d_gene: -
v_gene: TRBV19
j_gene: TRBJ1-5
abundance: -
CDR3aa: CASSMSRVQPQHF

d_gene: -
v_gene: TRBV16
j_gene: TRBJ1-5
abundance: -
CDR3aa: CASSHPGNQPQHF

d_gene: -
v_gene: TRBV19
j_gene: TRBJ1-2
abundance: -
CDR3aa: CASSVLDTPIYGYTF

d_gene: TRBD1
v_gene: TRBV7-3
j_gene: TRBJ1-1
abundance: -
CDR3aa: CASSLRGGDRAGTEAFF

d_gene: -
v_gene: TRBV19
j_gene: TRBJ2-7
abundance: -
CDR3aa: CASSKTLASYEQYF

d_gene: -
v_gene: TRBV5-1
j_gene: TRBJ1-5
abundance: -
CDR3aa: CASSLEQGNQPQHF

d_gene: TRBD1
v_gene: TRBV6-1
j_gene: TRBJ1-2
abundance: -
CDR3aa: CASKGQGADGYTF

d_gene: -
v_gene: TRBV25-1
j_gene: TRBJ1-2
abundance: -
CDR3aa: CASSEYGRAYGYTF

d_gene: -
v_gene: TRBV7-3
j_gene: TRBJ2-7
abundance: -
CDR3aa: CASSHTGGAQYF

d_gene: -
v_gene: TRBV5-1
j_gene: TRBJ2-7
abundance: -
CDR3aa: CASSLRTTGNRAPYEQYF

d_gene: TRBD2
v_gene: TRBV9
j_gene: TRBJ2-7
abundance: -
CDR3aa: CASSVGLAAYEQYF

d_gene: -
v_gene: TRBV19
j_gene: TRBJ2-1
abundance: -
CDR3aa: CASSMGVADNEQFF

d_gene: -
v_gene: TRBV30
j_gene: TRBJ1-5
abundance: -
CDR3aa: CAWSVKGERPQHF

d_gene: -
v_gene: TRBV5-4
j_gene: TRBJ2-1
abundance: -
CDR3aa: CASSLVAGGYNEQFF

d_gene: -
v_gene: TRBV10-3
j_gene: TRBJ1-1
abundance: -
CDR3aa: CAISESSGGEAFF

d_gene: -
v_gene: TRBV15
j_gene: -
abundance: -
CDR3aa: CATSIGKGVPLYEQYF

d_gene: -
v_gene: TRBV19
j_gene: TRBJ1-1
abundance: few
CDR3aa: CASSISVMNTEAFF

d_gene: -
v_gene: TRBV18
j_gene: TRBJ1-2
abundance: -
CDR3aa: CASSLDRNYGYTF

d_gene: -
v_gene: TRBV12-5
j_gene: TRBJ1-2
abundance: few
CDR3aa: CASGLSRGSNYGYTF

d_gene: -
v_gene: TRBV5-4
j_gene: TRBJ2-2
abundance: -
CDR3aa: CASSLGGRLSNTGELFF

d_gene: TRBD1
v_gene: TRBV19
j_gene: TRBJ1-5
abundance: -
CDR3aa: CASTHRGIGNQPQHF

d_gene: -
v_gene: TRBV6-5
j_gene: TRBJ1-1
abundance: -
CDR3aa: CASKRGTEAFF

d_gene: TRBD1
v_gene: TRBV7-9
j_gene: TRBJ2-2
abundance: -
CDR3aa: CASIRDRGRTGELFF

d_gene: -
v_gene: TRBV5-1
j_gene: TRBJ1-2
abundance: -
CDR3aa: CASTPSGGGNYGYTF

d_gene: TRBD1
v_gene: TRBV6-5
j_gene: TRBJ1-1
abundance: -
CDR3aa: CASSYGTGPTNTEAFF

d_gene: -
v_gene: TRBV19
j_gene: TRBJ1-5
abundance: -
CDR3aa: CASNPGGRQPQHF

d_gene: -
v_gene: TRBV7-2
j_gene: TRBJ2-7
abundance: -
CDR3aa: CASSLASRQYPYEQYF

d_gene: TRBD1
v_gene: TRBV10-2
j_gene: TRBJ2-1
abundance: -
CDR3aa: CASSEGTGEPYNEQFF

d_gene: TRBD2
v_gene: TRBV7-2
j_gene: TRBJ2-3
abundance: -
CDR3aa: CASSLPGLVPYTQYF

d_gene: -
v_gene: TRBV16
j_gene: TRBJ1-1
abundance: -
CDR3aa: CASSPSNKRAVPNTEAFF

d_gene: TRBD1
v_gene: TRBV10-3
j_gene: TRBJ1-5
abundance: -
CDR3aa: CAISDKQGADNQPQHF

d_gene: -
v_gene: TRBV11-2
j_gene: TRBJ2-2
abundance: -
CDR3aa: CASSHPPEIQGGTGELFF

d_gene: TRBD1
v_gene: TRBV5-1
j_gene: TRBJ2-7
abundance: -
CDR3aa: CASSAAITRQGTYEQYF

d_gene: -
v_gene: TRBV14
j_gene: TRBJ2-3
abundance: -
CDR3aa: CASSPGVGRYYF

d_gene: -
v_gene: TRBV16
j_gene: TRBJ1-2
abundance: -
CDR3aa: CASSPSPHREHGYTF

d_gene: -
v_gene: TRBV11-3
j_gene: TRBJ2-5
abundance: -
CDR3aa: CASSPLAAQETQYF

d_gene: -
v_gene: TRBV6-5
j_gene: TRBJ2-7
abundance: -
CDR3aa: CASSFSPFRSYEQYF

d_gene: TRBD1
v_gene: TRBV15
j_gene: TRBJ2-3
abundance: -
CDR3aa: CATSRDRDRGGTDTQYF

d_gene: TRBD1
v_gene: TRBV19
j_gene: TRBJ2-2
abundance: -
CDR3aa: CASRDRGSGELFF

d_gene: -
v_gene: TRBV6-6
j_gene: -
abundance: few
CDR3aa: CASRAGKVRAYEQYF

d_gene: -
v_gene: TRBV4-1
j_gene: TRBJ2-1
abundance: -
CDR3aa: CASSQLRSSYNEQFF

d_gene: TRBD1
v_gene: TRBV4-1
j_gene: TRBJ1-2
abundance: -
CDR3aa: CASSQDRRGPNYGYTF

d_gene: -
v_gene: TRBV27
j_gene: TRBJ2-3
abundance: -
CDR3aa: CASKGLPQRTSTDTQYF

d_gene: -
v_gene: TRBV5-4
j_gene: TRBJ1-1
abundance: -
CDR3aa: CASSPNRGYTEAFF

d_gene: -
v_gene: TRBV15
j_gene: TRBJ2-2
abundance: few
CDR3aa: CATSRDRARTMNTGELFF

d_gene: TRBD2
v_gene: TRBV5-1
j_gene: TRBJ2-1
abundance: few
CDR3aa: CASSLGTSGSNEQFF

d_gene: TRBD1
v_gene: TRBV7-3
j_gene: TRBJ1-3
abundance: -
CDR3aa: CASSLTGQGGNTIYF

d_gene: TRBD1
v_gene: TRBV4-3
j_gene: TRBJ2-3
abundance: -
CDR3aa: CASRRQGGTDTQYF

d_gene: TRBD1
v_gene: TRBV7-6
j_gene: -
abundance: few
CDR3aa: CASSSTPQGDEQYF

d_gene: -
v_gene: TRBV7-9
j_gene: TRBJ1-2
abundance: -
CDR3aa: CASSGNRNYGYTF